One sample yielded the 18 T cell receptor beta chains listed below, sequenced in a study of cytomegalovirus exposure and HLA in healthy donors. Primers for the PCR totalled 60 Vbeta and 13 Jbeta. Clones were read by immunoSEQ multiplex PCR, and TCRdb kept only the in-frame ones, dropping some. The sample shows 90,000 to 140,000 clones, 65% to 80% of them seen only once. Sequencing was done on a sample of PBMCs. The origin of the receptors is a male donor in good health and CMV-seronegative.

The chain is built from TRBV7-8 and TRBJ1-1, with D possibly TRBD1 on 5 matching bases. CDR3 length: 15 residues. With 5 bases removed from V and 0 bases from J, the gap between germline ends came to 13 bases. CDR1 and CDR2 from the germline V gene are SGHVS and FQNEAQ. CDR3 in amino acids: CASSQPGQMNTEAFF. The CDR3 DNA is TGTGCCAGCAGCCAACCCGGACAAATGAACACTGAAGCTTTCTTT.

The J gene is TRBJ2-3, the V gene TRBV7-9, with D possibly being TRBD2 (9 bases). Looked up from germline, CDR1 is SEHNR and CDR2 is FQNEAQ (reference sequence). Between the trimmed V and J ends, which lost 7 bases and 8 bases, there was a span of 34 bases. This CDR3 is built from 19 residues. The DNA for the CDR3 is TGTGCCAGCACCCTGGTGGCAGGGGGCGATAGCGGGAGCTACGGTACGCAGTATTTT. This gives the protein CASTLVAGGDSGSYGTQYF.

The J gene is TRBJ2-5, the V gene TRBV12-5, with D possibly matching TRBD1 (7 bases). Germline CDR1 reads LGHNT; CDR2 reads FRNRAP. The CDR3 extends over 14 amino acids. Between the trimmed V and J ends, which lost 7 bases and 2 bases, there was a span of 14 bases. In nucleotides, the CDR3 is TGTGCTAGTGTTAGACAGGGAGGTCAAGAGACCCAGTACTTC. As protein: CASVRQGGQETQYF.

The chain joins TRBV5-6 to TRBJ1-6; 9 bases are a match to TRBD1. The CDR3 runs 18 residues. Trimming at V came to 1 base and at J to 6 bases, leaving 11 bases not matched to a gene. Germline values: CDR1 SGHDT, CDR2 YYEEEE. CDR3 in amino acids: CASSLYRGRGSFNSPLHF. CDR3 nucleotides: TGTGCCAGCAGCTTGTACAGGGGGCGAGGTTCGTTTAATTCACCCCTCCACTTT.

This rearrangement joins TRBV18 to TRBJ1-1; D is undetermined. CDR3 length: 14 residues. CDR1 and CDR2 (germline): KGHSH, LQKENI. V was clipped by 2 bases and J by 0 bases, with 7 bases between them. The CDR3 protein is CASSPDNMNTEAFF. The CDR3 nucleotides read TGTGCCAGCTCACCAGACAACATGAACACTGAAGCTTTCTTT.

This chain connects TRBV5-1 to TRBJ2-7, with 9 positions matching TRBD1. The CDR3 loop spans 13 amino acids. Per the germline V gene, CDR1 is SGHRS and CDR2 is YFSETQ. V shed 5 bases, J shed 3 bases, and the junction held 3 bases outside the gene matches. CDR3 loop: CASRLGQGYEQYF. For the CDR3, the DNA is TGCGCCAGCAGGCTGGGACAGGGCTACGAGCAGTACTTC. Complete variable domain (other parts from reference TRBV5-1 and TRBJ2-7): KAGVTQTPRYLIKTRGQQVTLSCSPISGHRSVSWYQQTPGQGLQFLFEYFSETQRNKGNFPGRFSGRQFSNSRSEMNVSTLELGDSALYLCASRLGQGYEQYFGPGTRLTVT.

DNA for the CDR3: TGTGCCAGCAGTGGACCGGGACAGGGTGAAGCTTTCTTT. Protein product: CASSGPGQGEAFF. The chain links TRBV6-5 to TRBJ1-1; 9 bases fit TRBD1. CDR1 and CDR2 (germline): MNHEY, SVGAGI. J was trimmed by 7 bases and V by 5 bases; bases with no gene match: 5. The CDR3 is 13 residues long.

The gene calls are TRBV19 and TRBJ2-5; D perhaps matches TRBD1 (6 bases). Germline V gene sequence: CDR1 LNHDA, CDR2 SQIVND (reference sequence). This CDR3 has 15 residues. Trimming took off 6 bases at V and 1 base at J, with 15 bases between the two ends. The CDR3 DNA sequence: TGTGCCAGTAGCCAAAACTACAGGGTCCAAGAGACCCAGTACTTC. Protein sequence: CASSQNYRVQETQYF. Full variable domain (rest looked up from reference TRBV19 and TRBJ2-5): DGGITQSPKYLFRKEGQNVTLSCEQNLNHDAMYWYRQDPGQGLRLIYYSQIVNDFQKGDIAEGYSVSREKKESFPLTVTSAQKNPTAFYLCASSQNYRVQETQYFGPGTRLLVL.

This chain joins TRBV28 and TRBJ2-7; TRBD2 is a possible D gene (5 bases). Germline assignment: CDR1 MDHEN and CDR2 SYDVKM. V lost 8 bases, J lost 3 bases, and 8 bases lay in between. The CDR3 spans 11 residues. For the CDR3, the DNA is TGTGCCAGCGCCGGGGACTACGAGCAGTACTTC. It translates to CASAGDYEQYF.

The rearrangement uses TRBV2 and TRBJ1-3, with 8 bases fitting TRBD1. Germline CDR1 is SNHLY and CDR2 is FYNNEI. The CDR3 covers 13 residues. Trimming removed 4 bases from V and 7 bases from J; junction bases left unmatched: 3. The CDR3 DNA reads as TGTGCCAGCAGTGGACAGGGGCGTAACACCATATATTTT. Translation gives CASSGQGRNTIYF.

For the CDR3, the DNA is TGTGCCAGCAGCTTGTCCGGAGACGAGCAGTACTTC. As protein: CASSLSGDEQYF. The chain combines TRBV13 with TRBJ2-7; D remains unclear. Germline CDR1 reads PRHDT; CDR2 reads FYEKMQ (reference sequence). The V gene lost 3 bases and the J gene lost 5 bases, with 8 bases spanning the gap. This CDR3 comprises 12 residues.

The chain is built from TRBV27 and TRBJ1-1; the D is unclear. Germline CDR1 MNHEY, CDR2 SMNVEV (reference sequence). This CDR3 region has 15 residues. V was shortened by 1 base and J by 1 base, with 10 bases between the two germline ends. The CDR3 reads CASSLYPGGNTEAFF. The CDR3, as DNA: TGTGCCAGCAGTTTATATCCCGGTGGGAACACTGAAGCTTTCTTT.

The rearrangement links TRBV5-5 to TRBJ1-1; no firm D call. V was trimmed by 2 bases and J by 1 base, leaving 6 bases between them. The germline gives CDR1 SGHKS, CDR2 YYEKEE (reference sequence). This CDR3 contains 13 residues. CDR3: CASSFGENTEAFF. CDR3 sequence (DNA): TGTGCCAGCAGCTTCGGGGAGAACACTGAAGCTTTCTTT.

In DNA form, the CDR3 reads TGTGCCATCAGGGATCCGGGGAGGGCAGAGACCCAGTACTTC. Amino acids: CAIRDPGRAETQYF. The J gene is TRBJ2-5, the V gene TRBV10-3, with 7 bases that match TRBD2. Germline V CDR1 and CDR2: ENHRY, SYGVKD. The CDR3 is 14 residues long. The V and J ends lost 6 bases and 4 bases, in that order; junction bases with no gene match: 8.

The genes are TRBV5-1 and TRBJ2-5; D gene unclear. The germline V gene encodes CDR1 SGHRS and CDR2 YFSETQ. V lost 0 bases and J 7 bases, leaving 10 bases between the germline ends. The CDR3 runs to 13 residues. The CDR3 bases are TGCGCCAGCAGCTTGGGTACGGAGAGGACCCAGTACTTC. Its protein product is CASSLGTERTQYF. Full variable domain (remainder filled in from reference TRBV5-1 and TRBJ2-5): KAGVTQTPRYLIKTRGQQVTLSCSPISGHRSVSWYQQTPGQGLQFLFEYFSETQRNKGNFPGRFSGRQFSNSRSEMNVSTLELGDSALYLCASSLGTERTQYFGPGTRLLVL.

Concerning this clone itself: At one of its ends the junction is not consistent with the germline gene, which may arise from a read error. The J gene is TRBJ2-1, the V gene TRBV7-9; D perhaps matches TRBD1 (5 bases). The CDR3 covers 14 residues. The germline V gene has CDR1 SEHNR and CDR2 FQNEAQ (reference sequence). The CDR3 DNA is TGTTCCAGCAGGCCACCCCAGGGTTTGAATGAGCAGTTCTTC. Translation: CSSRPPQGLNEQFF.

This chain's CDR3 is CASSWDSYNEQFF. The CDR3 DNA sequence: TGTGCCAGCAGTTGGGACAGCTACAATGAGCAGTTCTTC. The chain combines TRBV2 with TRBJ2-1, with 7 bases matching TRBD1. Germline V gives CDR1 SNHLY, CDR2 FYNNEI. This CDR3 region has 13 residues. Trimming cost V 5 bases and J 3 bases; bases outside gene matches: 1.

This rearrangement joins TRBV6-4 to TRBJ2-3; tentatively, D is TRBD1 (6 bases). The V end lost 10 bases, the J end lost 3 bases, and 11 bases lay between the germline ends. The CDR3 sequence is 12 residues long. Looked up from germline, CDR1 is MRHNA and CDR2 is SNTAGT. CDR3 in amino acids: CATSQGTDTQYF. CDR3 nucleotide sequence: TGTGCCACCTCTCAGGGGACAGATACGCAGTATTTT.